This T cell receptor (beta chain) was retrieved from a study of blood T cells in healthy people across ages. This clonotype was recorded a few times. Those donating, healthy Caucasian individuals from Russia, were aged roughly 6 to 95. A second PCR of about 7 to 12 cycles used a sample-barcoded 5' primer and a J-beta primer mix. Each CDR3 protein is one row after TCRdb ran MiXCR on the 5' RACE reads. The sample yields roughly 800,000 distinct CDR3 sequences, more than 20% seen once. CDR3 length equals 14 residues. Looked up from germline, CDR1 is MNHEY and CDR2 is SMNVEV (reference sequence). V was shortened by 8 bases and J by 4 bases, with 18 bases between the two germline ends. These data also formed part of another study, on T cells of mothers and their children.

The source is a boy younger than 18 in good health. The sample consisted of blood. The genes are TRBV27 and TRBJ2-7; D possibly corresponds to TRBD2 (6 bases). For the CDR3, the DNA is TGTGCCAGCTCAAATCGCGGGATGCAATACGAGCAGTACTTC. Amino acid sequence: CASSNRGMQYEQYF.